A selection of T cell receptor beta chains follows, all from one sample in a study of early T cells in non-severe SARS-CoV-2 infection. TCRdb reprocessed the 5' RACE reads with MiXCR, giving one entry per CDR3 protein. The table records 20,000 to 30,000 distinct CDR3 sequences, 4% to 5% of them present only once. Specimen: whole blood. These receptors were collected from an adult who was a healthcare worker with PCR-confirmed SARS-CoV-2 infection or an uninfected control (not recorded which). The conserved cysteine and the conserved F or W are not part of the CDR3 here. The order of the fields is J gene, D gene, V gene, CDR3 protein. D genes are given only for firm matches.

>TRBJ2-2|.|TRBV12-3/TRBV12-4
ASSFGTGTGELF
>TRBJ2-2|.|TRBV6-2/TRBV6-3
ASSLGETGELF
>TRBJ2-7|.|TRBV5-6
ASSSRAEEY
>TRBJ2-7|.|TRBV7-9
ASSLASRATAEQY
>TRBJ2-1|TRBD1|TRBV9
ASSEQGAQSSEQF
>TRBJ1-1|.|TRBV21-1
ASSKAPSGNTEAF
>TRBJ1-4|.|TRBV5-1
ASSKDGNEKLF
>TRBJ2-1|.|TRBV3-1
ASSPRDWRGGQF
>TRBJ1-5|.|TRBV7-9
ASSSEGLNNQPQH
>TRBJ2-5|TRBD2|TRBV12-3/TRBV12-4
ASSPWTSGQETQY
>TRBJ2-7|.|TRBV29-1
SAAPPDSPQEQY
>TRBJ2-1|TRBD1|TRBV5-1
ASSQLTGGEQF
>TRBJ2-1|.|TRBV20-1
SASTGEPYNEQF
>TRBJ2-3|TRBD2|TRBV7-2
ASSFREVVTDTQY
>TRBJ1-2|.|TRBV6-1
ASSISQSHYGYT
>TRBJ2-3|TRBD2|TRBV29-1
SVTSGSATDTQY
>TRBJ2-5|TRBD2|TRBV6-2/TRBV6-3
ASRPSGRFQETQY
>TRBJ2-1|TRBD1|TRBV4-1
ASSQGDRPGNEQF
>TRBJ1-5|.|TRBV28
ASSFTHQPQH
>TRBJ2-1|.|TRBV10-3
AIRGASDEQF
>TRBJ2-1|TRBD2|TRBV5-1
ASSFWGLAGGSQDEQF
>TRBJ2-7|TRBD1|TRBV28
ASRQGTAPYEQY
>TRBJ1-3|.|TRBV30
AWALWAPGNTIY
>TRBJ2-3|TRBD2|TRBV4-1
ASSQIGLGGTDTQY
>TRBJ2-1|TRBD2|TRBV5-1
ASRLAGGDNEQF
>TRBJ2-7|.|TRBV9
ASSVGLGGSSYEQY
>TRBJ1-2|.|TRBV29-1
SVEVTRANYGYT
>TRBJ2-1|.|TRBV7-9
ASSLGPQGGEQF
>TRBJ2-1|TRBD2|TRBV18
ASSPTRGRDNEQF
>TRBJ2-7|TRBD1|TRBV29-1
SVRSYSGRQGGEQY
>TRBJ2-7|.|TRBV20-1
SASGSGYEQY
>TRBJ1-2|TRBD1|TRBV19
ASSRLGDSNYGYT
>TRBJ1-4|.|TRBV7-7
ASSPLGLNNEKLF
>TRBJ2-1|TRBD2|TRBV11-2
ASSLDIGLAVEQF
>TRBJ1-2|TRBD1|TRBV27
ASSLTGTGSYGYT
>TRBJ2-7|.|TRBV5-6
ASSLFGTSAGMGEQY
>TRBJ2-5|.|TRBV7-9
ASSLRRVETQY
>TRBJ1-2|.|TRBV28
GARGQGEGYT
>TRBJ1-2|.|TRBV20-1
SARAPGDYGYT
>TRBJ2-7|TRBD2|TRBV28
ASSSTPQASGMYEQY
>TRBJ2-1|TRBD2|TRBV28
ASSSSREWGYNEQF